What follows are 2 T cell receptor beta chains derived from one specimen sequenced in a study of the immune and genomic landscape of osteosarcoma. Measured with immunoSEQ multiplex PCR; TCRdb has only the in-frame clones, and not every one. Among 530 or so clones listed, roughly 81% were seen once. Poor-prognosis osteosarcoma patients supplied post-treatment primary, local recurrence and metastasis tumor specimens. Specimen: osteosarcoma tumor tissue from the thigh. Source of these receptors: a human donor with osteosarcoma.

CDR3 nucleotide sequence: TGTGCCAGCGGGCCGGGACAGCGTGATGGCTACACCTTC. Its protein product is CASGPGQRDGYTF. J is TRBJ1-2 and V is TRBV6-4; TRBD1 aligns across 7 bases. Germline lookup yields CDR1 MRHNA and CDR2 SNTAGT. CDR3 length equals 13 residues. J gave up 6 bases and V 8 bases, and 9 bases lay outside the gene matches.

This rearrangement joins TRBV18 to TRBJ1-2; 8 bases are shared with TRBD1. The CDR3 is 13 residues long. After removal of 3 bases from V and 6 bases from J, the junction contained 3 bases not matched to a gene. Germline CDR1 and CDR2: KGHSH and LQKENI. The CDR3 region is CASSPDREDGYTF. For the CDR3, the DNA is TGTGCCAGCTCACCGGACAGGGAGGATGGCTACACCTTC.